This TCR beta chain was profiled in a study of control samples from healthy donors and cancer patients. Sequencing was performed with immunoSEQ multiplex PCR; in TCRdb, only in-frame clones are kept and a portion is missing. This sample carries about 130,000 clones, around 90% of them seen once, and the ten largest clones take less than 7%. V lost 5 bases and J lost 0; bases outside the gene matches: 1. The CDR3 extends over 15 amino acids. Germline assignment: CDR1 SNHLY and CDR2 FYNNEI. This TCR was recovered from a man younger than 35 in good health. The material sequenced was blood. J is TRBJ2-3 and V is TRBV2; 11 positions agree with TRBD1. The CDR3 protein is CASSWDRGSTDTQYF. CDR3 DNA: TGTGCCAGCAGTTGGGACAGGGGGAGCACAGATACGCAGTATTTT.